The clone carrying this T cell receptor (beta chain) has a handful of counts. The antigen is unknown. The data are from a study of T-cell memory formation after mild COVID-19. V was clipped by 5 bases and J by 15 bases, with 20 bases between them. Germline V gene lookup returns CDR1 SGHAT and CDR2 FQNNGV. There are 13 residues in the CDR3. Study conclusions and caveats: Pre-infection memory showed some responding clones, and this suggested that cross-reactive memory joined. Researchers report contracting CD4+ clones mostly in CM and EM, with CD8+ clones in EMRA.

One entry per CDR3 protein, called by TCRdb with MiXCR from the 5' RACE reads. Altogether around 300,000 distinct CDR3 sequences are present, roughly 13% being singletons, with the ten largest covering 22%. Specimen: PBMCs or a T cell subset sorted from them (not recorded which). This clonotype was obtained from a man aged 18 to 29 who had mild COVID-19 (a few samples of this study predate the infection). Cell type and time point are not known. The gene calls are TRBV11-2 and TRBJ2-1; weak D call: TRBD2 (6 bases). This CDR3 reads CASSPWAGPGPFF. For the CDR3, the DNA is TGTGCCAGCAGCCCCTGGGCGGGGCCGGGGCCGTTCTTC.